A selection of T cell receptor beta chains follows, all from one sample in a study of cytomegalovirus exposure and HLA in healthy donors. TCRdb's table, derived via immunoSEQ multiplex PCR, lists solely in-frame clones and lacks some. The sample contains around 150,000 clones, 73% of which appear only once. Sequenced: PBMCs. Receptor source: a human donor in good health. Each CDR3 is given with its conserved first and last residue. Fields, in order: CDR3 length, J gene, D gene, V gene, clone size, CDR3 DNA, CDR3 protein. A D gene is named only where the DNA matches it firmly. Size values are once, few and many counts, or a class for expanded clones, and some rows have none.

CDR3 length: 18; J gene: TRBJ2-1; D gene: TRBD1; V gene: TRBV6-1; clone size: few; CDR3 DNA: TGTGCCAGCAGTGTTCCGGGACAGGGGAAACTACGGCACAATGAGCAGTTCTTC; CDR3 protein: CASSVPGQGKLRHNEQFF
CDR3 length: 16; J gene: TRBJ2-7; D gene: TRBD2; V gene: TRBV5-6; clone size: NA; CDR3 DNA: TGTGCCAGCAGCTTGGGGGGTCGGGAGGGCCTCTACGAGCAGTACTTC; CDR3 protein: CASSLGGREGLYEQYF
CDR3 length: 13; J gene: TRBJ2-2; D gene: TRBD2; V gene: TRBV6-4; clone size: NA; CDR3 DNA: TGTGCCAGCAGTGGGACTAGTTCCGGGGAGCTGTTTTTT; CDR3 protein: CASSGTSSGELFF
CDR3 length: 13; J gene: TRBJ2-1; D gene: NA; V gene: TRBV6-4; clone size: NA; CDR3 DNA: TGTGCCAGCAGTGAGACAGACTACAATGAGCAGTTCTTC; CDR3 protein: CASSETDYNEQFF
CDR3 length: 15; J gene: TRBJ2-1; D gene: NA; V gene: TRBV10-3; clone size: NA; CDR3 DNA: TGTGCCATCAGTGAGGGGGAGCGGAAGTACAATGAGCAGTTCTTC; CDR3 protein: CAISEGERKYNEQFF
CDR3 length: 11; J gene: TRBJ2-1; D gene: NA; V gene: TRBV28; clone size: once; CDR3 DNA: TGTGCCAGCAGTGCTCGGAATGAGCAGTTCTTC; CDR3 protein: CASSARNEQFF
CDR3 length: 15; J gene: TRBJ2-2; D gene: NA; V gene: TRBV2; clone size: few; CDR3 DNA: TGTGCCAGCAGCGCAGACAACGGGAACACCGGGGAGCTGTTTTTT; CDR3 protein: CASSADNGNTGELFF
CDR3 length: 15; J gene: TRBJ2-3; D gene: TRBD2; V gene: TRBV5-1; clone size: NA; CDR3 DNA: TGCGCCAGCAGCGTGACTAGCGGGGGAACAGATACGCAGTATTTT; CDR3 protein: CASSVTSGGTDTQYF
CDR3 length: 12; J gene: TRBJ2-3; D gene: NA; V gene: TRBV6-6; clone size: NA; CDR3 DNA: TGTGCCAGCAGTTACTTAATGGATACGCAGTATTTT; CDR3 protein: CASSYLMDTQYF
CDR3 length: 14; J gene: TRBJ2-5; D gene: NA; V gene: TRBV7-3; clone size: once; CDR3 DNA: TGTGCCAGCAGCCAGCAGGCAGGCCAAGAGACCCAGTACTTC; CDR3 protein: CASSQQAGQETQYF
CDR3 length: 14; J gene: TRBJ1-6; D gene: NA; V gene: TRBV5-6; clone size: once; CDR3 DNA: TGTGCCAGCAGTGACACTCGTCGAAATTCACCCCTCCACTTT; CDR3 protein: CASSDTRRNSPLHF
CDR3 length: 15; J gene: TRBJ2-1; D gene: NA; V gene: TRBV9; clone size: once; CDR3 DNA: TGTGCCAGCAGCGTAGAGGGCGGCGGGGACAATGAGCAGTTCTTC; CDR3 protein: CASSVEGGGDNEQFF
CDR3 length: 13; J gene: TRBJ2-1; D gene: TRBD2; V gene: TRBV2; clone size: NA; CDR3 DNA: TGTGCCAGTTCGGGGGGGCTCCGCGGTGAGCAGTTCTTC; CDR3 protein: CASSGGLRGEQFF
CDR3 length: 14; J gene: TRBJ1-2; D gene: TRBD1; V gene: TRBV19; clone size: few; CDR3 DNA: TGTGCCAGTAGTCCCACGACAGGGCCAGGAGGCTACACCTTC; CDR3 protein: CASSPTTGPGGYTF
CDR3 length: 16; J gene: TRBJ2-3; D gene: NA; V gene: TRBV6-1; clone size: few; CDR3 DNA: TGTGCCAGCAGTGAAGCTGTGGGGGGTCCCACAGATACGCAGTATTTT; CDR3 protein: CASSEAVGGPTDTQYF
CDR3 length: 15; J gene: TRBJ2-1; D gene: TRBD2; V gene: TRBV11-3; clone size: few; CDR3 DNA: TGTGCCAGCAGCTCTCGACTAGCGGGAGCTAACAGGCAGTTCTTC; CDR3 protein: CASSSRLAGANRQFF
CDR3 length: 15; J gene: TRBJ2-2; D gene: TRBD2; V gene: TRBV5-1; clone size: NA; CDR3 DNA: TGCGCCAGCAGCGGCGGACTAGCGGGGTCCGGGGAGCTGTTTTTT; CDR3 protein: CASSGGLAGSGELFF
CDR3 length: 15; J gene: TRBJ2-7; D gene: NA; V gene: TRBV11-3; clone size: NA; CDR3 DNA: TGTGCCAGCAGTCCGACAGGGACTAGCTCCTACGAGCAGTACTTC; CDR3 protein: CASSPTGTSSYEQYF
CDR3 length: 16; J gene: TRBJ1-1; D gene: NA; V gene: TRBV4-2; clone size: NA; CDR3 DNA: TGTGCCAGCAGCCACACTAGGAGGTCCGGGAACACTGAAGCTTTCTTT; CDR3 protein: CASSHTRRSGNTEAFF
CDR3 length: 11; J gene: TRBJ2-7; D gene: NA; V gene: TRBV29-1; clone size: NA; CDR3 DNA: TGCAGCGTTGGGTCTACGGGGGAGCAGTACTTC; CDR3 protein: CSVGSTGEQYF
CDR3 length: 16; J gene: TRBJ2-2; D gene: NA; V gene: TRBV14; clone size: NA; CDR3 DNA: TGTGCCAGCAGCCACCGACAGGACTCGAACACCGGGGAGCTGTTTTTT; CDR3 protein: CASSHRQDSNTGELFF
CDR3 length: 15; J gene: TRBJ1-2; D gene: TRBD1; V gene: TRBV5-1; clone size: NA; CDR3 DNA: TGCGCCAGCTCCCTCGACAGGGGGAGAGACTATGGCTACACCTTC; CDR3 protein: CASSLDRGRDYGYTF
CDR3 length: 14; J gene: TRBJ1-4; D gene: TRBD1; V gene: TRBV19; clone size: NA; CDR3 DNA: TGTGCCACGATAGAGGGAAACAGGGGTGAAAAACTGTTTTTT; CDR3 protein: CATIEGNRGEKLFF
CDR3 length: 15; J gene: TRBJ2-7; D gene: TRBD1; V gene: TRBV6-5; clone size: NA; CDR3 DNA: TGTGCCAGCAGTGGCCCCGCGATAGACAGGGGCGAGCAGTACTTC; CDR3 protein: CASSGPAIDRGEQYF
CDR3 length: 15; J gene: TRBJ2-5; D gene: TRBD2; V gene: TRBV28; clone size: NA; CDR3 DNA: TGTGCCAGCAGTGTCAGCGGGGGCCACCAAGAGACCCAGTACTTC; CDR3 protein: CASSVSGGHQETQYF
CDR3 length: 15; J gene: TRBJ1-6; D gene: NA; V gene: TRBV5-6; clone size: NA; CDR3 DNA: TGTGCCAGCAGCTTGTTTGCTGGGGGCCATTCACCCCTCCACTTT; CDR3 protein: CASSLFAGGHSPLHF
CDR3 length: 15; J gene: TRBJ2-2; D gene: NA; V gene: TRBV7-9; clone size: NA; CDR3 DNA: TGTGCCAGCAGCGTGGGAGCTTCGAACACCGGGGAGCTGTTTTTT; CDR3 protein: CASSVGASNTGELFF
CDR3 length: 12; J gene: TRBJ1-2; D gene: NA; V gene: TRBV10-2; clone size: NA; CDR3 DNA: TGCGCCAGCAGTGAGACAGGGTATGGCTACACCTTC; CDR3 protein: CASSETGYGYTF